This T cell receptor beta chain was obtained from a study of OX40 agonist ivuxolimab in advanced cancers. Whole-study context: Anti-PD-1, anti-PD-L1 or anti-CTLA-4 therapy given earlier was allowed, and 40% had some. One hepatocellular carcinoma and a couple of cutaneous melanoma patients partially responded. Overall study findings and caveats: Among the lowest peripheral clonal expansion occurred in 0.1-3.0 mg/kg partial responders. Both blood CD4+ and CD8+ T cells showed clonal growth by week 6 at 0.1 to 3.0 mg/kg.

As for this clone: As yet, its antigen is unknown.

Clones were read by immunoSEQ multiplex PCR, and TCRdb kept only the in-frame ones, dropping some. The sample consists of some 19,000 clones, around 87% of them appearing once. The material was CD4+ or CD8+ T cells sorted from blood, obtained in a trial of the OX40 agonist ivuxolimab. This receptor was identified in an adult with an advanced solid tumor such as melanoma, head and neck, liver or kidney cancer.

CDR3 nucleotides: TGTGCCTGCCGTCCGGGGAGTCGAACTGAAGCTTTCTTT. Translating gives CACRPGSRTEAFF. The rearrangement uses TRBV30 and TRBJ1-1; D is unclear. V was cut by 6 bases and J by 5 bases, with 16 bases left in between. Germline V CDR1 and CDR2: GTSNPN, SVGIG (reference sequence). There are 13 residues in the CDR3. Full variable domain (rest looked up from reference TRBV30 and TRBJ1-1): SQTIHQWPATLVQPVGSPLSLECTVEGTSNPNLYWYRQAAGRGLQLLFYSVGIGQISSEVPQNLSASRPQDRQFILSSKKLLLSDSGFYLCACRPGSRTEAFFGQGTRLTVV.